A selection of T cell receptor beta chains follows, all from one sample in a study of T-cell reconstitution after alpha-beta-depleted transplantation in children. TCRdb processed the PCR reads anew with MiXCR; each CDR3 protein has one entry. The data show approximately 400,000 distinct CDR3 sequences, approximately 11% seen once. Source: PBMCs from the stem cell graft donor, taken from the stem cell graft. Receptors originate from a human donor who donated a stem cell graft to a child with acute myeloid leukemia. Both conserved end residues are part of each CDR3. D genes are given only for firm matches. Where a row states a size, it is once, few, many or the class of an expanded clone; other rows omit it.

CDR3 DNA: TGCAGTGCTAGAGCCGGGACAGGGGGCCACGGGGAGCTGTTTTTT; CDR3 protein: CSARAGTGGHGELFF; J gene: TRBJ2-2; clone size: few; D gene: TRBD1; V gene: TRBV20-1
CDR3 DNA: TGTGCCAGCAGCCAAGATCGCCCTAGCGGGATCCGCGAGCAGTTCTTC; CDR3 protein: CASSQDRPSGIREQFF; J gene: TRBJ2-1; clone size: few; D gene: TRBD2; V gene: TRBV3-1
CDR3 DNA: TGTGCCAGCAGTCCTCTCGGGGATAGCAGCACAGATACGCAGTATTTT; CDR3 protein: CASSPLGDSSTDTQYF; J gene: TRBJ2-3; clone size: -; D gene: -; V gene: TRBV3-1
CDR3 DNA: TGTGCCAGCAGCTTAGTTGAGACAATGGATTTT; CDR3 protein: CASSLVETMDF; J gene: TRBJ2-3; clone size: few; D gene: -; V gene: TRBV7-2
CDR3 DNA: TGCAGCGTTGATTTCGGACTAGGGCCTAGGGAGCAGTTCTTC; CDR3 protein: CSVDFGLGPREQFF; J gene: TRBJ2-1; clone size: -; D gene: TRBD2; V gene: TRBV29-1
CDR3 DNA: TGTGCCAGCAGTCCCGGACTAGCGACTCGCAGCTCCTACAATGAGCAGTTCTTC; CDR3 protein: CASSPGLATRSSYNEQFF; J gene: TRBJ2-1; clone size: -; D gene: TRBD2; V gene: TRBV12-3/TRBV12-4
CDR3 DNA: TGCGCCAGCAGCCAGACACCGGGTGAGCAGTTCTTC; CDR3 protein: CASSQTPGEQFF; J gene: TRBJ2-1; clone size: many; D gene: -; V gene: TRBV5-1
CDR3 DNA: TGTGCCAGTAGTTGGGCTAGTGCTGGCAATGAGCAGTTCTTC; CDR3 protein: CASSWASAGNEQFF; J gene: TRBJ2-1; clone size: -; D gene: -; V gene: TRBV12-3/TRBV12-4
CDR3 DNA: TGTGCCAGCAGTTCGGAGGGCGCGGCTAATGAAAAACTGTTTTTT; CDR3 protein: CASSSEGAANEKLFF; J gene: TRBJ1-4; clone size: many; D gene: -; V gene: TRBV25-1
CDR3 DNA: TGTGCCAGTAGGGGGGGGACCAATCAGCCCCAGCATTTT; CDR3 protein: CASRGGTNQPQHF; J gene: TRBJ1-5; clone size: -; D gene: -; V gene: TRBV19
CDR3 DNA: TGTGCCAGTAGTATTTCGGGGGCCAAACTCGAAGCTTTCTTT; CDR3 protein: CASSISGAKLEAFF; J gene: TRBJ1-1; clone size: -; D gene: -; V gene: TRBV19
CDR3 DNA: TGTGCCATCAGTGAGGCGGCCTACAATGAGCAGTTCTTC; CDR3 protein: CAISEAAYNEQFF; J gene: TRBJ2-1; clone size: -; D gene: -; V gene: TRBV10-3
CDR3 DNA: TGCGCCAGCAGCTTGGTCCAGGGCGGTTCTGAAGCTTTCTTT; CDR3 protein: CASSLVQGGSEAFF; J gene: TRBJ1-1; clone size: few; D gene: -; V gene: TRBV5-1
CDR3 DNA: TGCAGTGCGTCAAAACAGGGGGGCAATGAGCAGTTCTTC; CDR3 protein: CSASKQGGNEQFF; J gene: TRBJ2-1; clone size: many; D gene: TRBD1; V gene: TRBV20-1
CDR3 DNA: TGTGCCAGCAGAGAAGCGGGAGGTAGAAACGAGCAGTACTTC; CDR3 protein: CASREAGGRNEQYF; J gene: TRBJ2-7; clone size: -; D gene: TRBD2; V gene: TRBV25-1
CDR3 DNA: TGTGCCAGCAGTGACAAGACTCCACACAATGAGCAGTTCTTC; CDR3 protein: CASSDKTPHNEQFF; J gene: TRBJ2-1; clone size: -; D gene: -; V gene: TRBV6-4
CDR3 DNA: TGTGCCTGGAGTGTAGGCAGGGGTGCTTACAATGAGCAGTTCTTC; CDR3 protein: CAWSVGRGAYNEQFF; J gene: TRBJ2-1; clone size: -; D gene: -; V gene: TRBV30
CDR3 DNA: TGCAGCGTTGAAGGTGCCGGGACCCGACACGAGCAGTACTTC; CDR3 protein: CSVEGAGTRHEQYF; J gene: TRBJ2-7; clone size: few; D gene: -; V gene: TRBV29-1
CDR3 DNA: TGTGCCAGCGCCGGGACAGGGAGGAATGAGCAGTTCTTC; CDR3 protein: CASAGTGRNEQFF; J gene: TRBJ2-1; clone size: -; D gene: TRBD1; V gene: TRBV7-2
CDR3 DNA: TGCAGTGCTAGAGAACTCCATGAAAAACTGTTTTTT; CDR3 protein: CSARELHEKLFF; J gene: TRBJ1-4; clone size: few; D gene: -; V gene: TRBV20-1
CDR3 DNA: TGTGCCAGCTCAGTACAGGGCGCCGGGGAGCTGTTTTTT; CDR3 protein: CASSVQGAGELFF; J gene: TRBJ2-2; clone size: once; D gene: -; V gene: TRBV18
CDR3 DNA: TGCAGTACGACCCGAGGGGTGTACAATGAGCAGTTCTTC; CDR3 protein: CSTTRGVYNEQFF; J gene: TRBJ2-1; clone size: -; D gene: -; V gene: TRBV20-1
CDR3 DNA: TGCAGTGCTAGGGGGCTAGCGCCAGATACGCAGTATTTT; CDR3 protein: CSARGLAPDTQYF; J gene: TRBJ2-3; clone size: -; D gene: -; V gene: TRBV20-1
CDR3 DNA: TGTGCCAGCAGGCTACCGGGACAGGGGAATCAGCCCCAGCATTTT; CDR3 protein: CASRLPGQGNQPQHF; J gene: TRBJ1-5; clone size: -; D gene: TRBD1; V gene: TRBV6-1
CDR3 DNA: TGTGCCAGCAGCTTGGACGGAGGGAAAAACATTCAGTACTTC; CDR3 protein: CASSLDGGKNIQYF; J gene: TRBJ2-4; clone size: few; D gene: -; V gene: TRBV7-9
CDR3 DNA: TGCAGCGTTGAAGGACGGATGCGGGTCGGTACCCAGTACTTC; CDR3 protein: CSVEGRMRVGTQYF; J gene: TRBJ2-5; clone size: few; D gene: -; V gene: TRBV29-1
CDR3 DNA: TGTGCCAGCAGCTTAGGTCCGCAGGATCTTTTTGCCGGGGAGCTGTTTTTT; CDR3 protein: CASSLGPQDLFAGELFF; J gene: TRBJ2-2; clone size: few; D gene: -; V gene: TRBV7-9
CDR3 DNA: TGTGCCAGCAGCTCAAGGGAGGGATCCTACGAGCAGTACTTC; CDR3 protein: CASSSREGSYEQYF; J gene: TRBJ2-7; clone size: -; D gene: TRBD2; V gene: TRBV7-2
CDR3 DNA: TGCGCCAGCAGCTCCGGGCCCCGGGGGGCGGGGGGTGAAGCTTTCTTT; CDR3 protein: CASSSGPRGAGGEAFF; J gene: TRBJ1-1; clone size: few; D gene: -; V gene: TRBV5-1
CDR3 DNA: TGTGCCTGGACGTCGGAAGCAGGGGGCAATCAGCCCCAGCATTTT; CDR3 protein: CAWTSEAGGNQPQHF; J gene: TRBJ1-5; clone size: -; D gene: -; V gene: TRBV30
CDR3 DNA: TGTGCCAGCAGCCAAGAATGGCAGGCCTATGGCTACACCTTC; CDR3 protein: CASSQEWQAYGYTF; J gene: TRBJ1-2; clone size: -; D gene: -; V gene: TRBV4-2
CDR3 DNA: TGTGCCAGCAGCCAAGCCAGTGGTCAGCCCCAGCATTTT; CDR3 protein: CASSQASGQPQHF; J gene: TRBJ1-5; clone size: -; D gene: -; V gene: TRBV3-1